The 3 T cell receptor beta chains below come from one sample, sequenced in a study of CD8 T cells in ankylosing spondylitis. TCRdb redid the calling of the 5' RACE reads with MiXCR, one entry per CDR3 protein. The sample lists 350,000 to 400,000 distinct CDR3 sequences, 20% to 25% occurring once. Sequencing was performed on blood, either unsorted or a sorted T cell fraction (not recorded which). The receptor set was obtained from a male donor with ankylosing spondylitis or in good health (not recorded which).

The genes are TRBV12-3 or TRBV12-4 and TRBJ2-7; 8 bases match TRBD1. Trimming removed 5 bases from V and 5 bases from J; junction bases left unmatched: 2. The CDR3 runs 12 residues. CDR3 sequence reads: CASSLDRDEQYF. The CDR3 nucleotides are TGTGCCAGCAGTCTGGACAGGGACGAGCAGTACTTC.

This rearrangement joins TRBV4-2 to TRBJ1-3, with D tentatively TRBD1 (6 bases). This CDR3 is 15 amino acids long. The germline V gene encodes CDR1 LGHNA and CDR2 YNFKEQ. V lost 8 bases to trimming and J lost 1 base, with 15 bases between them. The CDR3: CASGNRAGSGNTIYF. DNA of the CDR3: TGTGCCAGCGGTAACAGGGCCGGATCTGGAAACACCATATATTTT.

This clonotype came up a few times. The rearrangement uses TRBV5-1 and TRBJ2-7; D remains ambiguous. The CDR3 runs to 13 residues. Germline-derived CDR1 and CDR2 are SGHRS and YFSETQ. V was trimmed by 2 bases and J by 1 base, leaving 7 bases between them. The CDR3 coding sequence is TGCGCCAGCAGCTTTGGGATGTCCTACGAGCAGTACTTC. As protein: CASSFGMSYEQYF.